Below, 6 T cell receptor beta chains from the same sample are listed, as sequenced in a study of monozygotic twins with inflammatory bowel disease. From the 5' RACE reads, TCRdb lists one entry per CDR3 protein and no DNA. Its clone listing holds some 160,000 distinct CDR3 sequences. The specimen sequenced was blood. All receptors derive from a human donor with ulcerative colitis or Crohn's disease, or a healthy co-twin of an affected twin (not recorded which).

The chain has TRBV5-1 and TRBJ2-3; the TCRdb call, TRBD1, lacks DNA for checking. This CDR3 is 15 amino acids long. In germline, CDR1 is SGHRS, CDR2 YFSETQ. The CDR3 region is CASSPPWYEGDTQYF. Together with reference TRBV5-1 and TRBJ2-3, the CDR3 gives the full variable domain: KAGVTQTPRYLIKTRGQQVTLSCSPISGHRSVSWYQQTPGQGLQFLFEYFSETQRNKGNFPGRFSGRQFSNSRSEMNVSTLELGDSALYLCASSPPWYEGDTQYFGPGTRLTVL.

V usage is TRBV20-1 and J usage is TRBJ1-5. This CDR3 is 15 amino acids long. CDR1 is DFQATT, CDR2 SNEGSKA, per germline (reference sequence). The CDR3 region is CSASTGTTRGQPQHF.

This chain connects TRBV9 to TRBJ1-6; TCRdb reports TRBD1, a call that lacks DNA to check it against. There are 15 residues in the CDR3. The germline V gene has CDR1 SGDLS and CDR2 YYNGEE. This CDR3 is CASSARTGSNSPLHF.

The chain uses TRBV6-5 and TRBJ1-1; TCRdb outputs TRBD1, but without DNA this stays unchecked. The CDR3 spans 13 residues. CDR1 MNHEY and CDR2 SVGAGI come from the germline V gene. CDR3 residues: CASVTPGGTEAFF.

The chain recombines TRBV12-3 or TRBV12-4 with TRBJ1-4. The CDR3 is 13 amino acids. CDR3 loop: CASRSLPSEKLFF.

J is TRBJ2-3 and V is TRBV11-2; the D gene TCRdb calls, TRBD2, cannot be checked with no DNA. Per germline, CDR1 SGHAT and CDR2 FQNNGV. There are 19 residues in the CDR3. This chain's CDR3 is CASSLCIPCGRAGPDTQYF.